This TCR beta chain came from a study of control samples from healthy donors and cancer patients. This CDR3 is built from 15 residues. The J segment lost 7 bases and the V segment lost 0 bases, leaving 1 base of the junction unmatched. Germline loops: CDR1 SGDLS, CDR2 YYNGEE. Produced via immunoSEQ multiplex PCR; TCRdb's table is partial and in-frame only. There are about 120,000 clones in the sample; approximately 84% occur only once, and about 1.8% lies in the top ten. The rearrangement joins TRBV9 to TRBJ2-1; 13 bases map to TRBD2. The clonotype was recovered from a man aged 18 to 29 in good health. The source material was blood. The CDR3 nucleotides read TGTGCCAGCAGCGTAGGACTAGCGGGAGGTAATGAGCAGTTCTTC. Protein sequence: CASSVGLAGGNEQFF.